The TCR beta chain described here comes from a study of graft-versus-host responses after intestinal transplantation. This clone was found a few times. Its antigen remains unidentified. Method: immunoSEQ multiplex PCR; TCRdb's copy keeps in-frame clones and lacks some. The data show 110,000 to 150,000 clones, approximately 91% seen once. The germline CDR1 and CDR2 sequences are LGHNA and YSLEER. V was cut by 0 bases and J by 4 bases, with 3 bases left in between. The CDR3 runs 13 residues. The chain links TRBV4-3 to TRBJ1-4; D ambiguous. The TCR originated in a human donor who received an intestinal transplant. The input for sequencing was unstimulated CD4+ T cells sorted from spleen or lymph node cells, taken before intestinal transplant. The CDR3 here is CASSQEGNEKLFF. CDR3 sequence (DNA): TGCGCCAGCAGCCAAGAGGGTAATGAAAAACTGTTTTTT.